This TCR beta chain was found in a study of T cells after yellow fever vaccination (dated by TCRdb to the late 2010s). Study-level background: The SMART-Seq v4 Ultra Low Input RNA kit was used to prepare libraries from fractions with low cell numbers. Bulk TCR alpha and beta repertoires were sequenced longitudinally to track T-cell clones before and after primary and booster YFV17D yellow fever vaccination. The cohort comprised two healthy male donors, one aged 18 to 30 and one aged 30 to 40 years. Bulk PBMC replicates and cell subsets were isolated from blood drawn at multiple timepoints before and after both primary and secondary immunization. Overall study results and their limits: Because abundant contaminating clonotypes from the bulk population could be contained in FACS-sorted repertoires, computational filtering was required. The secondary T-cell response was weaker than the primary response but faster, peaking on day 5 instead of day 15. A small fraction of clonotypes appeared in both the CD4 and CD8 compartments, likely as a result of convergent recombination. The study included only two donors, which limits how far the findings can be generalized. After the booster, most of the clones that had expanded following primary vaccination were detected again (around 95% of CD4 and 80% to 90% of CD8), which suggests that memory was broadly maintained.

Relative to germline, V is 1 base shorter and J is 0 bases shorter, with 7 bases between their ends. The CDR3 runs 15 amino acids, cysteine and phenylalanine included. The CDR3 DNA has 45 bases and is translated from base 1. Reading the label with the study, this specimen's treatment or condition is: live attenuated yellow fever vaccine strain. PBMCs were isolated from peripheral blood using a standard Ficoll-Paque protocol. CD4 and CD8 T-cell fractions were isolated with Dynabeads CD4 and CD8 positive selection kits. TriZol was used to extract RNA from bulk PBMCs, from CD4 and CD8 fractions, and from dextramer-positive and dextramer-negative fractions. Notes on this clonotype: Its antigen target is currently unknown. Per-nucleotide qualities are absent, and no much larger clonotype sits a single base away.

TCR cDNA was synthesized by 5'RACE template switching, through which a universal primer site and unique molecular identifiers were introduced. Priming for cDNA synthesis came from both the TCR alpha and TCR beta constant segments. Libraries were amplified in two PCR steps, with sample barcodes and sequencing adapters added in the second step. Sequencing of libraries was performed on Illumina HiSeq 2500 (2x100 bp) or NovaSeq (2x150 bp). The authors' pipeline ran thus. MIGEC was used to demultiplex reads and collapse the reads into UMI consensus sequences, and MiXCR was used for V(D)J alignment. Clonotypes responding to the vaccine were identified with edgeR on replicate PBMC samples, with the criteria of FDR below 0.01 and a log2 fold change above 5 up to day 15. Each bulk clonotype was labeled CD4 or CD8 based on which sequenced repertoire, CD4 or CD8, contained the clonotype at higher abundance. TCRdb reworked the public reads: Q25 trimming with fastp, MiXCR clone assembly, productive beta chains retained. Each entry is one CDR3 protein sequence, shown with its most common DNA and genes. TCRdb, not the authors, supplied the V and J calls. The sample includes 200,000 to 300,000 distinct CDR3 sequences, with around 6.7% observed a single time. Jointly, the top ten make up 0.8% to 1.2% of the sample.

The clonotype was recovered from a man in his thirties or forties who received the YFV17D yellow fever vaccine. Sequenced material: CD4+ T cells sorted from PBMCs, taken on the day of the yellow fever booster vaccination. The chain uses TRBV12-3 or TRBV12-4 and TRBJ2-1; no D gene can be assigned with confidence. The DNA sequence follows: TGTGCCAGCAGTTTAGGGCCTCCCTCCTACAATGAGCAGTTCTTC. Translated, it reads CASSLGPPSYNEQFF.